Each of the 20 T cell receptor beta chains below was sequenced from the same sample in a study of cytomegalovirus exposure and HLA in healthy donors. Primers for the PCR totalled 60 Vbeta and 13 Jbeta. The method was immunoSEQ multiplex PCR; TCRdb's version includes in-frame clones alone and lacks a portion of them. The sample lists 150,000 to 250,000 clones; roughly four fifths were seen once. The sequencing sample was made of PBMCs. The receptors here all came from a man aged 25 to 40 in good health and CMV-seronegative.

The J gene is TRBJ2-7, the V gene TRBV5-1, with 7 bases lining up with TRBD1. V shed 4 bases, J shed 2 bases, and the junction held 12 bases outside the gene matches. Germline-derived CDR1 and CDR2 are SGHRS and YFSETQ. The CDR3 is 16 residues long. The CDR3 nucleotides read TGCGCCAGCAGCGACGCTGACAGGGTCGCCGCCTACGAGCAGTACTTC. Its translation is CASSDADRVAAYEQYF.

In its sample, this clone was seen a few times. The chain has TRBV29-1 and TRBJ2-3; maybe TRBD1 (6 bases). The V and J ends lost 6 bases and 2 bases respectively, with 15 bases between them. The CDR3 sequence is 14 residues long. Germline assignment: CDR1 SQVTM and CDR2 ANQGSEA. In DNA form, the CDR3 reads TGCAGCGTCTCAGGACAGTTGCACACAGATACGCAGTATTTT. It encodes CSVSGQLHTDTQYF.

This clone was found a few times. V gene TRBV5-4 combines with J gene TRBJ2-5, with TRBD1 as a possible D gene (6 bases). CDR3 length: 15 amino acids. Looked up from germline, CDR1 is SGHNT and CDR2 is YYREEE (reference sequence). Trimming cost V 0 bases and J 0 bases, with 9 bases left between them. The CDR3 nucleotides are TGTGCCAGCAGCTTGGTCCAGGGGTACCAAGAGACCCAGTACTTC. This translates into CASSLVQGYQETQYF. Full variable domain (outside the CDR3, taken from reference TRBV5-4 and TRBJ2-5): ETGVTQSPTHLIKTRGQQVTLRCSSQSGHNTVSWYQQALGQGPQFIFQYYREEENGRGNFPPRFSGLQFPNYSSELNVNALELDDSALYLCASSLVQGYQETQYFGPGTRLLVL.

The chain carries TRBV5-1 and TRBJ1-6; D not resolved. This CDR3 spans 14 amino acids. V lost 8 bases and J lost 13, with 22 bases in between. Germline loops: CDR1 SGHRS, CDR2 YFSETQ. CDR3 DNA: TGCGCCAGTACATCCGGGTCCCTGACGTCGCCCCTCCACTTT. Translation gives CASTSGSLTSPLHF. The complete variable domain, with remaining parts taken from reference TRBV5-1 and TRBJ1-6, reads KAGVTQTPRYLIKTRGQQVTLSCSPISGHRSVSWYQQTPGQGLQFLFEYFSETQRNKGNFPGRFSGRQFSNSRSEMNVSTLELGDSALYLCASTSGSLTSPLHFGNGTRLTVT.

The rearrangement uses TRBV6-1 and TRBJ1-1; 7 nucleotides match TRBD1. V lost 6 bases and J lost 5; bases outside the gene matches: 9. The CDR3 is 14 residues long. Per the germline V gene, CDR1 is MNHNS and CDR2 is SASEGT. The CDR3 region is CASRGTVSGTEAFF. CDR3 bases: TGTGCCAGCAGGGGGACAGTTTCGGGGACTGAAGCTTTCTTT.

This clone showed up just a few times. The chain has TRBV10-3 and TRBJ2-1; 12 bases are a match to TRBD2. CDR1 and CDR2 from the germline V gene are ENHRY and SYGVKD. This CDR3 spans 16 amino acids. V gave up 6 bases and J gave up 3 bases; unmatched junction bases: 6. CDR3: CAIRGLAGSLYNEQFF. The CDR3 bases are TGTGCCATCAGGGGACTAGCGGGTTCCCTCTACAATGAGCAGTTCTTC.

The rearrangement links TRBV2 to TRBJ1-1, with 10 bases lining up with TRBD1. V shed 6 bases and J 1 base; nucleotides not matched to a gene: 5. The CDR3 is 15 amino acids. CDR1 SNHLY and CDR2 FYNNEI come from the germline V gene. CDR3 protein: CASSGGQGPNTEAFF. The CDR3 nucleotides are TGTGCCAGCAGCGGGGGACAGGGGCCGAACACTGAAGCTTTCTTT. Drawing the rest from reference TRBV2 and TRBJ1-1, the complete variable domain is EPEVTQTPSHQVTQMGQEVILRCVPISNHLYFYWYRQILGQKVEFLVSFYNNEISEKSEIFDDQFSVERPDGSNFTLKIRSTKLEDSAMYFCASSGGQGPNTEAFFGQGTRLTVV.

V usage is TRBV4-2 and J usage is TRBJ2-3, with D unresolved. Trimming shortened V by 4 bases and J by 1 base, and 6 bases separated the two germline ends. This CDR3 region has 13 residues. Per the germline V gene, CDR1 is LGHNA and CDR2 is YNFKEQ. The CDR3 bases are TGTGCCAGCAGCCCCCAGGGCACAGATACGCAGTATTTT. This codes for CASSPQGTDTQYF.

This sequence joins TRBV19 and TRBJ1-5; D call uncertain. CDR1 and CDR2 from the germline V gene are LNHDA and SQIVND (reference sequence). V lost 4 bases, J lost 0 bases, and 10 bases lay in between. This CDR3 is built from 15 residues. The CDR3 DNA is TGTGCCAGTAGTAACAGTGATAATAGCAATCAGCCCCAGCATTTT. Its protein product is CASSNSDNSNQPQHF.

The J gene is TRBJ2-1, the V gene TRBV5-1; TRBD1 matches at 9 bases. CDR3 length equals 16 residues. V dropped 5 bases and J dropped 1; count of bases not matched to a gene: 7. Germline V CDR1 and CDR2: SGHRS, YFSETQ. CDR3 sequence: CASRNPGTGSYNEQFF. CDR3 DNA: TGCGCCAGCAGAAACCCCGGGACAGGGTCCTACAATGAGCAGTTCTTC.

J is TRBJ2-7 and V is TRBV5-1; 12 bases map to TRBD2. Germline values: CDR1 SGHRS, CDR2 YFSETQ. With 2 bases clipped from V and 4 bases from J, the junction kept 4 bases outside the gene matches. This CDR3 has 15 amino acids. The CDR3 protein is CASSFGLAGRYEQYF. CDR3 bases: TGCGCCAGCAGCTTTGGACTAGCGGGAAGGTACGAGCAGTACTTC.

This chain connects TRBV10-2 to TRBJ2-1, with 11 positions matching TRBD2. The CDR3 is made up of 16 amino acids. Germline-derived CDR1 and CDR2 are WSHSY and SAAADI. The V gene end was trimmed by 0 bases and the J gene end by 7 bases; junction bases not matched to a gene: 5. The DNA for the CDR3 is TGCGCCAGCAGTGAGTCTACTAGCGGGAGAGGGAATGAGCAGTTCTTC. Protein sequence: CASSESTSGRGNEQFF.

This rearrangement joins TRBV5-1 to TRBJ2-7; D perhaps matches TRBD1 (6 bases). Germline loops: CDR1 SGHRS, CDR2 YFSETQ. V was trimmed by 6 bases and J by 0 bases, leaving 13 bases between them. The CDR3 has 14 residues. The CDR3 is CASNQQGSSYEQYF. Written as DNA, the CDR3 is TGCGCCAGCAACCAGCAGGGGAGCTCCTACGAGCAGTACTTC.

Here the CDR3 DNA reads TGTGCCAGCAGTCATAGACAGGGCACTGAAGCTTTCTTT. This gives the protein CASSHRQGTEAFF. V and J are TRBV7-9 and TRBJ1-1; 7 positions agree with TRBD1. Germline CDR1 reads SEHNR; CDR2 reads FQNEAQ (reference sequence). The CDR3 runs to 13 residues. Germline trimming cut 6 bases from V and 4 bases from J; bases unmatched to any gene: 5.

This clone was counted a few times. V and J are TRBV7-9 and TRBJ1-2; TRBD1 matches 9 bases. Germline V gene sequence: CDR1 SEHNR, CDR2 FQNEAQ (reference sequence). The CDR3 sequence is 15 residues long. Trimming at V came to 4 bases and at J to 8 bases, leaving 11 bases not matched to a gene. CDR3 nucleotide sequence: TGTGCCAGCAGCTCTCCGGACAGGGGCCTAGGGGGCTACACCTTC. It yields the protein CASSSPDRGLGGYTF.

The chain employs TRBV6-1 and TRBJ2-3, with D hard to call. The germline CDR1 and CDR2 sequences are MNHNS and SASEGT. Trimming removed 8 bases at V and 6 bases at J, with 12 bases between. The CDR3 is made up of 12 amino acids. CDR3 amino acids: CASSRTLDTQYF. The CDR3 region has the DNA TGTGCCAGCTCCCGAACTCTGGATACGCAGTATTTT.

This chain joins TRBV23-1 and TRBJ2-2; D might be TRBD2 (6 bases). TRBV23-1 qualifies as an ORF whose function is uncertain. This CDR3 has 16 amino acids. The V end lost 4 bases, the J end lost 1 base, and 13 bases lay between the germline ends. The CDR3 bases are TGCGCCAGCAGTCCCGCGGGGTGGGAGAACACCGGGGAGCTGTTTTTT. Its translation is CASSPAGWENTGELFF.

The chain recombines TRBV5-3 with TRBJ1-5, with TRBD1 matching 8 bases. Being an ORF, TRBV5-3 has a function that is uncertain. The CDR3 spans 21 residues. The V and J ends lost 5 bases and 4 bases, in that order; junction bases with no gene match: 26. The CDR3 protein is CARRKWSDRGHFPLKNQPQHF. The CDR3 nucleotides read TGTGCCAGAAGAAAGTGGAGCGACAGGGGCCATTTTCCTTTAAAGAATCAGCCCCAGCATTTT.

The chain is built from TRBV7-9 and TRBJ2-7; 8 bases align to TRBD2. The germline V gene has CDR1 SEHNR and CDR2 FQNEAQ (reference sequence). The junction had 8 bases not matched to a gene; V was cut back by 4 bases and J by 9 bases. This CDR3 spans 13 amino acids. The CDR3 DNA reads as TGTGCCAGCAGCTCGCGGGGGGCCGTGGGGCAGTACTTC. As protein: CASSSRGAVGQYF.

The J gene is TRBJ2-7, the V gene TRBV7-2; tentative D call: TRBD2 (5 bases). Trimming removed 3 bases at V and 2 bases at J, with 8 bases between. CDR1 and CDR2 from the germline V gene are SGHTA and FQGNSA. This CDR3 contains 13 residues. The CDR3 loop is CASSLTKTYEQYF. The CDR3 nucleotides read TGTGCCAGCAGCTTGACTAAGACCTACGAGCAGTACTTC.